This TCR beta chain stems from a study of blood T cells in healthy people across ages. This CDR3 has 14 residues. V was cut by 6 bases and J by 4 bases, with 14 bases left in between. Germline V gene sequence: CDR1 SGHTA, CDR2 FQGNSA. The second PCR ran about 6 to 12 cycles with a sample-barcoded 5' primer and J-beta primers. Sequencing of every sample gave 2.5 million or more CDR3-containing paired-end reads. TCRdb re-analysed the 5' RACE reads in MiXCR, keeping a single row per CDR3 protein. Among about 800,000 distinct CDR3 sequences listed, 25% were seen once. These data also featured in a second study, about T cells of mothers and their children. In that study: Every mother supplied over 9 million TCR beta CDR3 reads and every child some 3 million.

This rearrangement joins TRBV7-2 to TRBJ2-3; D tentatively reads TRBD1 or TRBD2 (5 bases each). The sample taken for sequencing was blood. The receptor comes from a boy younger than 18 in good health. CDR3 region: CASRGRLSSDTQYF. The CDR3, as DNA: TGTGCCAGCAGGGGACGGCTGTCATCAGATACGCAGTATTTT.